This TCR beta chain derives from a study of beta chain features in type 1 diabetes. Expressed TCRB transcripts were sequenced because the entire RNA isolate underwent reverse transcription. Sequencing used immunoSEQ multiplex PCR; TCRdb keeps in-frame clones, though not all of them. The sample has approximately 120,000 clones, approximately 37% seen once. This CDR3 spans 15 amino acids. CDR1 and CDR2 from the germline V gene are LNHDA and SQIVND (reference sequence). V lost 5 bases, J lost 6 bases, and 10 bases stayed unmatched. Overall study results and limits: TCRB CDR3s were moderately but significantly shorter in Type 1 diabetes patients in all four CD4+ subsets.

As regards this clone: Its matching antigen is unknown.

The rearrangement joins TRBV19 to TRBJ2-5; TRBD1 matches 9 bases. The origin of this receptor is a woman aged 18-30 years in good health. Sequencing input: stem cell memory CD4+ T cells from blood. Written as DNA, the CDR3 is TGTGCCAGTAGTCGGACAGGGGTAATTGGAAAGACCCAGTACTTC. Protein: CASSRTGVIGKTQYF.